This T cell receptor (beta chain) was sequenced for a study of blood T cell repertoires in COVID-19 (dated by TCRdb to between 2020 and 2021). The study in broad terms: The collaborator samples originated in the United States, Italy and Spain and spanned the acute and convalescent phases of COVID-19. The prospective study material was composed of cDNA or gDNA derived from T cells, B-cell-depleted T cells, or PBMCs. Subjects who had been exposed to COVID-19, were actively infected with it, or had recovered from it provided the deeply sampled blood TCRbeta repertoires that made up the dataset. The repertoires were made available in a free public database intended to serve as a resource for research on the immune response to SARS-CoV-2. The samples were drawn from the first 160 participants of the ongoing ImmuneRACE study and from 1,254 subjects provided by 6 global collaborators. Nearly every sample came with metadata listing a de-identified subject ID, COVID-19 status, age in years and sex. HLA class I and class II types, where available, came from metadata supplied by the sample provider rather than from assay-based typing.

TCRbeta CDR3 regions were amplified from genomic DNA using the immunoSEQ Assay, a bias-controlled multiplex PCR. The original methods were these. Nucleated cell counts per sample were estimated from amplification of reference gene primers within the assay. Sequence reads were collapsed and filtered to measure the absolute abundance of every unique TCRbeta CDR3 rearrangement. For each sample, productive Simpson clonality was calculated by taking the square root of Simpson's diversity index across productive rearrangements. What TCRdb holds here is the immuneACCESS table cut down to in-frame rearrangements. Part of the clones is not present; checked against another copy, under half of the missing clones reflect an unresolved V gene, and the others are unexplained. V and J calls and clone size follow that table, whereas D and trimming were derived from the DNA. The sample yields approximately 220,000 clones; 75% to 90% were counted once. Clones ranked in the top ten supply just over 0.7% of the sample.

Study-level results and caveats: The quantity of clinical and demographic metadata differed by source and by participant and was supplied without curation.

Each collaborating institution followed its own protocols to collect whole blood in K2EDTA tubes. For TCRbeta analysis, collaborator samples were shipped as frozen whole blood, as isolated PBMCs, or as DNA extracted from either sample type. Comments on this clone: There is no known antigen for this receptor. Base qualities were left out, and no much larger clone turns up one base away.

Taken from the germline V gene (reference sequence), the CDR1 and CDR2 loops are MNHEY and SMNVEV. The CDR3 measures 14 amino acids from cysteine to phenylalanine. The retained sequence is limited to the CDR3, 42 bases, with the frame set at the first base. Trimming takes 4 bases from V and 3 bases from J, and the germline ends sit 9 bases apart. This receptor was obtained from a man aged 40-55 years with acute or convalescent COVID-19. The chain joins TRBV27 to TRBJ2-2; the D gene is perhaps TRBD2, from 5 matching bases. The sample was peripheral blood. The nucleotides are TGTGCCAGCAGTTACGGGATTTACACCGGGGAGCTGTTTTTT. It codes for CASSYGIYTGELFF.